Listed below are T cell receptor beta chains from one sample, sequenced in a study of response to subunit inactivated influenza vaccine. MiXCR, run by TCRdb on the RT-PCR reads, gives a single entry per CDR3 protein. This table holds roughly 700,000 distinct CDR3 sequences, about 14% found once. Source: PBMCs from blood, taken 14 to 15 days before vaccination. The source is a man aged 45 to 65 who received an inactivated influenza vaccine. Both conserved end residues are part of each CDR3. Fields, in order: D gene, clone size, CDR3 length, J gene, V gene, CDR3 DNA, CDR3 protein. A D gene is named only where the DNA matches it firmly. Clone size, where shown, is once, few, many, or a class for clones that have expanded.

>NA|NA|14|TRBJ2-2|TRBV29-1
TGCAGCGTTGGACGGGCCTCGAACACCGGGGAGCTGTTTTTT
CSVGRASNTGELFF
>NA|NA|14|TRBJ2-1|TRBV12-3/TRBV12-4
TGTGCCAGCAGTTATCCCCAGGGGCGGATTGAGCAGTTCTTC
CASSYPQGRIEQFF
>NA|NA|14|TRBJ2-2|TRBV19
TGTGCCAGTAAGGAATCTGGAGCGTCTGGGGAGCTGTTTTTT
CASKESGASGELFF
>NA|few|13|TRBJ2-7|TRBV12-3/TRBV12-4
TGTGCCAGCAGTCCCCCCAATCGGAACGAGCAGTACTTC
CASSPPNRNEQYF
>NA|many|13|TRBJ2-7|TRBV20-1
TGCAGTGCTAACACGGGAGAGGTCCACGAGCAGTACTTC
CSANTGEVHEQYF
>TRBD1|few|19|TRBJ2-2|TRBV14
TGTGCCAGCAGCCCATGGGGGCCCCAGGGGGCCGCGAACACCGGGGAGCTGTTTTTT
CASSPWGPQGAANTGELFF
>NA|once|14|TRBJ2-1|TRBV28
TGTGCCAGCACATTGGGGCAGGGCTACAATGAGCAGTTCTTC
CASTLGQGYNEQFF
>NA|NA|13|TRBJ1-1|TRBV20-1
TGCAGTGCTAGATCCCCCTGGGGGCCTGAAGCTTTCTTT
CSARSPWGPEAFF
>NA|many|13|TRBJ2-5|TRBV11-2
TGTGCCAGCAGCTTACATGTCACCCAGACCCAGTACTTC
CASSLHVTQTQYF
>TRBD1|few|19|TRBJ2-2|TRBV4-2
TGTGCCAGCAGCCAAGACCCCCGCCTGACAGGGGCAAACACCGGGGAGCTGTTTTTT
CASSQDPRLTGANTGELFF